These 30 T cell receptor beta chains were all obtained from the same sample, sequenced in a study of blood T cells in healthy people across ages. Alongside a J-beta primer mix, a sample-barcoded 5' primer served in a second PCR lasting about 7 to 11 cycles. Each CDR3 protein is one row after TCRdb ran MiXCR on the 5' RACE reads. Of about 2 million distinct CDR3 sequences listed, 40% to 55% are singletons. Material for sequencing was blood. These receptors originate from a woman between 40 and 50 years old in good health.

This clonotype was found a few times. The chain employs TRBV7-2 and TRBJ2-7; possible D gene TRBD1, 5 bases. With 3 bases removed from V and 9 bases from J, the gap between germline ends came to 15 bases. Per the germline V gene, CDR1 is SGHTA and CDR2 is FQGNSA. The CDR3 runs to 13 residues. The CDR3 loop is CASSFGNRMGQYF. CDR3 DNA sequence: TGTGCCAGCAGCTTTGGAAACAGGATGGGGCAGTACTTC.

The chain links TRBV6-1 to TRBJ1-4; no clear D gene. Germline lookup yields CDR1 MNHNS and CDR2 SASEGT. The ends were cut back, 6 bases at V and 0 bases at J, with 11 bases in the middle. This CDR3 has 15 amino acids. For the CDR3, the DNA is TGTGCCAGCAGAACCGACGGGTCAACTAATGAAAAACTGTTTTTT. Translating it yields CASRTDGSTNEKLFF.

The V and J genes are TRBV7-2 and TRBJ1-6; D unclear. V was cut by 5 bases and J by 7 bases, with 12 bases left in between. Per the germline V gene, CDR1 is SGHTA and CDR2 is FQGNSA. The CDR3 spans 14 residues. CDR3 DNA: TGTGCCAGCAGCCCGTGGGATCCAAATTCACCCCTCCACTTT. Residues: CASSPWDPNSPLHF.

Only a few counts were recorded for this clonotype. CDR3 sequence: CASSLSTGEGYEQYF. DNA for the CDR3: TGTGCCAGCAGTTTATCGACAGGGGAGGGCTACGAGCAGTACTTC. J is TRBJ2-7 and V is TRBV27; perhaps TRBD1 as D (8 bases). Trimming left V 0 bases short and J 3 bases short, with 12 bases between. Germline V CDR1 and CDR2: MNHEY, SMNVEV (reference sequence). The CDR3 has 15 residues.

The J gene is TRBJ2-7, the V gene TRBV5-1; D not certain. Looked up from germline, CDR1 is SGHRS and CDR2 is YFSETQ. The ends were cut back, 0 bases at V and 2 bases at J, with 12 bases in the middle. The CDR3 is 15 residues long. In nucleotides, the CDR3 is TGCGCCAGCAGCTTGGTGCCAGGCGACACCTACGAGCAGTACTTC. This gives the protein CASSLVPGDTYEQYF.

This chain joins TRBV25-1 and TRBJ1-1, with 7 positions matching TRBD1. This CDR3 is built from 15 residues. Losses at the gene ends were 2 bases for V and 4 bases for J; bases not matched to a gene: 7. Per the germline V gene, CDR1 is MGHDK and CDR2 is SYGVNS. The CDR3, as DNA: TGTGCCAGCAGTGAACTAGACAGGGCGCTCACTGAAGCTTTCTTT. Protein product: CASSELDRALTEAFF.

V usage is TRBV10-2 and J usage is TRBJ1-1; 8 bases line up with TRBD1. Trimming took 2 bases from V and 5 from J; bases not matched to a gene: 4. Per germline, CDR1 WSHSY and CDR2 SAAADI. The length of the CDR3 is 14 residues. CDR3 sequence reads: CASSEGQGRTEAFF. The CDR3 bases are TGCGCCAGCAGTGAGGGACAGGGAAGGACTGAAGCTTTCTTT.

V gene TRBV27 combines with J gene TRBJ1-2, with TRBD1 as a possible D gene (6 bases). The CDR3 spans 14 residues. Trimming shortened V by 4 bases and J by 2 bases, and 11 bases separated the two germline ends. Germline CDR1 reads MNHEY; CDR2 reads SMNVEV (reference sequence). The CDR3 coding sequence is TGTGCCAGCAGTTGGGGGGCAGGGAACTATGGCTACACCTTC. It is translated as CASSWGAGNYGYTF.

This chain connects TRBV7-8 to TRBJ1-4, with D possibly being TRBD1 (6 bases). This CDR3 has 15 residues. The V and J ends lost 1 base and 4 bases respectively, with 10 bases between them. Germline values: CDR1 SGHVS, CDR2 FQNEAQ. The CDR3 DNA reads as TGTGCCAGCAGCTTAGGGGGGCATTTTAATGAAAAACTGTTTTTT. Translation: CASSLGGHFNEKLFF.

This clonotype came up a few times. The chain joins TRBV6-5 to TRBJ2-5; TRBD2 aligns across 8 bases. Trimming at V came to 0 bases and at J to 4 bases, leaving 7 bases not matched to a gene. Germline CDR1 reads MNHEY; CDR2 reads SVGAGI. CDR3 length: 16 residues. CDR3 nucleotides: TGTGCCAGCAGTTACTCTCCGGGGGGGGCCGGAGAGACCCAGTACTTC. Amino acids: CASSYSPGGAGETQYF.

The chain couples TRBV29-1 to TRBJ2-7; no firm D call. The DNA end is a closer match to TRBJ2-5, so the J assignment may be wrong. Germline-derived CDR1 and CDR2 are SQVTM and ANQGSEA. The CDR3 covers 12 residues. This CDR3 is CSVRGQSETQYF. The CDR3 DNA follows: TGCAGCGTTCGAGGTCAGTCGGAGACCCAGTACTTC.

The rearrangement joins TRBV20-1 to TRBJ2-3; the match to TRBD1 covers 7 bases. The germline V gene has CDR1 DFQATT and CDR2 SNEGSKA (reference sequence). The CDR3 is made up of 14 amino acids. Losses at the gene ends were 5 bases for V and 5 bases for J; bases not matched to a gene: 10. DNA for the CDR3: TGCAGTGCTGCGCGGACCAACAGGGGAGATACGCAGTATTTT. Translation: CSAARTNRGDTQYF.

The table lists this clonotype with a few counts. The chain carries TRBV7-9 and TRBJ1-1; D is uncertain. The CDR3 runs 13 residues. V lost 2 bases and J lost 8, with 12 bases in between. Germline CDR1 is SEHNR and CDR2 is FQNEAQ (reference sequence). CDR3: CASSLSEWREAFF. CDR3 DNA sequence: TGTGCCAGCAGCTTATCGGAGTGGAGAGAAGCTTTCTTT.

This clonotype was detected only a few times. V usage is TRBV4-3 and J usage is TRBJ1-2, with 8 bases matching TRBD1. The V and J ends lost 3 bases and 4 bases, in that order; junction bases with no gene match: 7. This CDR3 is 15 amino acids long. Germline CDR1 reads LGHNA; CDR2 reads YSLEER. DNA for the CDR3: TGCGCCAGCAGCCAGATCACAGGGGGTACCTATGGCTACACCTTC. It encodes CASSQITGGTYGYTF.

This clonotype was seen a few times. One end of the junction does not line up with germline, which may come from a read error. The rearrangement uses TRBV5-1 and TRBJ2-7, with D uncertain. Germline CDR1 is SGHRS and CDR2 is YFSETQ. The CDR3 extends over 14 amino acids. The CDR3 loop reads CASSLEGPSYEQYF. The CDR3 nucleotides are TGTGCCAGCAGCTTAGAAGGTCCCTCCTACGAGCAGTACTTC.

This sequence joins TRBV27 and TRBJ2-3; the D gene is possibly TRBD2 (6 bases). V lost 11 bases to trimming and J lost 1 base, with 28 bases between them. The CDR3 is 18 amino acids. Germline CDR1 is MNHEY and CDR2 is SMNVEV (reference sequence). CDR3 region: CARVGGRRWVIGTDTQYF. The DNA of the CDR3 is TGTGCCCGCGTGGGAGGAAGGCGCTGGGTAATAGGCACAGATACGCAGTATTTT.

This clonotype was observed a few times. The V call is TRBV6-5, the J call TRBJ1-4, with D hard to call. CDR1 is MNHEY and CDR2 is SVGAGI in the germline V gene. V lost 3 bases and J lost 8, with 4 bases in between. This CDR3 has 11 amino acids. CDR3 sequence reads: CASSYREKLFF. CDR3 in DNA: TGTGCCAGCAGTTATAGAGAAAAACTGTTTTTT.

This clonotype occurred once. The genes are TRBV18 and TRBJ2-7; D unresolved. Per germline, CDR1 KGHSH and CDR2 LQKENI. Deletions cut 6 bases from V and 1 base from J, with 25 bases between. This CDR3 spans 18 amino acids. The CDR3 here is CASSNLIGQVATSYEQYF. In nucleotides, the CDR3 is TGTGCCAGCTCGAACCTCATAGGGCAGGTTGCCACGTCCTACGAGCAGTACTTC.

The chain combines TRBV7-2 with TRBJ1-2, with D possibly being TRBD1 (5 bases). The CDR3 runs to 14 residues. CDR1 and CDR2 from the germline V gene are SGHTA and FQGNSA. V was shortened by 3 bases and J by 8 bases, with 16 bases between the two germline ends. In DNA, the CDR3 is TGTGCCAGCAGCTTCACCCGGGGGGTGTCCGGCTACACCTTC. Translating it yields CASSFTRGVSGYTF.

V usage is TRBV28 and J usage is TRBJ2-4, with TRBD1 matching over 9 bases. The CDR3 runs 18 residues. V was pared by 5 bases and J by 0 bases, with 11 bases of the junction left unmatched. Germline CDR1 is MDHEN and CDR2 is SYDVKM. The CDR3 DNA is TGTGCCAGCAGTCAACAGGGGGCTACCCCTCTAGCCAAAAACATTCAGTACTTC. It encodes CASSQQGATPLAKNIQYF.

This clonotype was seen a handful of times. This sequence joins TRBV3-1 and TRBJ2-1; D gene uncertain. CDR3 size: 13 residues. From germline, CDR1 is LGHDT and CDR2 YNNKEL (reference sequence). Trimming pared 0 bases from V and 5 bases from J, leaving 5 bases between. The CDR3 is CASSQEPDNEQFF. The CDR3 bases are TGTGCCAGCAGCCAAGAGCCCGACAATGAGCAGTTCTTC.

The chain uses TRBV20-1 and TRBJ2-3; D is unresolved. V was clipped by 0 bases and J by 0 bases, with 13 bases between them. CDR3 length equals 16 residues. From germline, CDR1 is DFQATT and CDR2 SNEGSKA (reference sequence). The CDR3 region is CSARDRHSTSTDTQYF. The CDR3 bases are TGCAGTGCTAGAGACAGGCATTCAACTAGCACAGATACGCAGTATTTT.

The chain employs TRBV6-6 and TRBJ1-2; TRBD1 matches 7 bases. Germline V gene sequence: CDR1 MNHNY, CDR2 SVGAGI (reference sequence). The trim removed 2 bases at V and 6 bases at J, leaving 6 bases unmatched. This CDR3 is built from 14 residues. CDR3 sequence reads: CASSYGQVDHGYTF. CDR3 sequence (DNA): TGTGCCAGCAGTTACGGACAGGTCGATCATGGCTACACCTTC.

This clonotype came up once. A much larger clone differs by one base, so this may be a read error. The chain combines TRBV10-3 with TRBJ2-3, with D unresolved. The CDR3 covers 14 residues. The V gene's germline CDR1 is ENHRY and CDR2 SYGVKD. CDR3 protein: CVISASGSTDTQYF. The CDR3 DNA sequence: TGTGTCATCAGTGCATCCGGAAGCACAGATACGCAGTATTTT.

The chain has TRBV28 and TRBJ2-4, with 9 bases aligning to TRBD1. This CDR3 is built from 18 residues. The germline V gene has CDR1 MDHEN and CDR2 SYDVKM. After removal of 3 bases from V and 1 base from J, the junction contained 10 bases not matched to a gene. In DNA form, the CDR3 reads TGTGCCAGCAGTTTCGAACAGGGGGCGCGAATTGCCAAAAACATTCAGTACTTC. Its translation is CASSFEQGARIAKNIQYF.

V is TRBV24-1 and J is TRBJ2-4; no clear D gene. Germline CDR1 KGHDR, CDR2 SFDVKD. The germline V and J ends were trimmed by 4 bases and 8 bases, with 17 bases remaining between them. The CDR3 length is 15 residues. The CDR3 DNA reads as TGTGCCACCAGTGACACGGGCCCCGGTAAAGACATTCAGTACTTC. Protein: CATSDTGPGKDIQYF.

This chain connects TRBV6-2 or TRBV6-3 to TRBJ2-3; TRBD1 or TRBD2 may be the D gene (5 bases each). In germline, CDR1 is MNHEY, CDR2 SVGEGT. The CDR3 is made up of 16 amino acids. With 2 bases removed from V and 9 bases from J, the gap between germline ends came to 21 bases. The CDR3 nucleotides are TGTGCCAGCAGTTACGAATCTCGAGGGGCCACAGGCACGCAGTATTTT. Amino acid sequence: CASSYESRGATGTQYF.

A note on this clonotype: The junction departs from the called germline gene at one end, perhaps through a read error. The genes are TRBV5-1 and TRBJ2-7, with TRBD1 matching over 8 bases. This CDR3 contains 14 residues. In germline, CDR1 is SGHRS, CDR2 YFSETQ. CDR3 sequence (DNA): TGCGCCAGCAGCTTGGGACAGGGGTTGTACGGGCAGTACTTC. Translated: CASSLGQGLYGQYF.

This clonotype was seen only a few times. The J gene is TRBJ2-7, the V gene TRBV7-9, with TRBD1 matching over 8 bases. The CDR3 sequence is 14 residues long. J gave up 3 bases and V 6 bases, and 7 bases lay outside the gene matches. CDR1 is SEHNR and CDR2 is FQNEAQ in the germline V gene (reference sequence). Here the CDR3 reads CASSQLDRVYEQYF. In DNA form, the CDR3 reads TGTGCCAGCAGTCAGTTGGACAGGGTCTACGAGCAGTACTTC.

This CDR3 reads CASSLRTGAASNEQFF. The CDR3 DNA sequence: TGTGCCAGCAGCCTTAGGACAGGGGCCGCGTCGAATGAGCAGTTCTTC. The chain has TRBV6-5 and TRBJ2-1; 9 bases fit TRBD1. CDR1 MNHEY and CDR2 SVGAGI come from the germline V gene. The CDR3 spans 16 residues. The V gene end was trimmed by 6 bases and the J gene end by 7 bases; junction bases not matched to a gene: 13.